The clone carrying this T cell receptor (beta chain) was counted many times. The antigen remains unidentified. Germline is not matched at one junction end, which may reflect a read error. These data originate in a study of human T cells and chemical hapten exposure. Overall study context: DPC (0.01%) was patch tested on the upper back and read at 6 days. Notes on the study in general: All donors were alopecia patients, so their immunity may differ from that of healthy people.

TCRdb processed the RACE reads anew with MiXCR; each CDR3 protein has one entry. The sample shows 350,000 to 400,000 distinct CDR3 sequences, roughly 6% of them seen only once. CDR3 size: 11 residues. In germline, CDR1 is DFQATT, CDR2 SNEGSKA (reference sequence). Time point reported: patch test 2, 6 weeks after DPC sensitization. Treatment described: therapeutic diphenylcyclopropenone sensitization with weekly scalp DPC. The sequencing here drew on whole blood, taken in connection with sensitization to the hapten diphenylcyclopropenone (DPC). This sequence joins TRBV20-1 and TRBJ1-4, with 9 bases aligning to TRBD1. The receptor was isolated from a woman between 18 and 29 years old with alopecia areata. Some clones in this sample may be carry-over from other donors' samples. CDR3 amino acids: CSASTGGVHPF. CDR3 DNA: TGCAGTGCTAGCACAGGGGGCGTACACCCTTTT.